A selection of T cell receptor beta chains follows, all from one sample in a study of blood T cell repertoires in COVID-19. Data came from immunoSEQ multiplex PCR; TCRdb stores just in-frame clones and leaves some out. The sample holds about 490,000 clones, 70% to 90% seen once. Sequenced input: peripheral blood. Source of these receptors: a human donor in a cohort sampled during active COVID-19. CDR3s include the opening cysteine and the closing phenylalanine or tryptophan. D genes are given only for firm matches. Not all rows give a size; the values are once, few, many and, for expanded clones, a class.

V: TRBV30
size: NA
J: TRBJ2-6
D: NA
DNA: TGTGCCTGGACTCCTCTTCGGTTCTCTGGGGCCAACGTCCTGACTTTC
CDR3: CAWTPLRFSGANVLTF

V: TRBV6-5
size: NA
J: TRBJ2-7
D: NA
DNA: TGTGCCAGCAGTTTGAGTCTCAACTACGAGCAGTACTTC
CDR3: CASSLSLNYEQYF

V: TRBV10-3
size: NA
J: TRBJ1-6
D: TRBD1
DNA: TGTGCCATCAGTGAGTCTACAGGGGGCGGGGATTCACCCCTCCACTTT
CDR3: CAISESTGGGDSPLHF

V: TRBV23-1
size: NA
J: TRBJ1-2
D: NA
DNA: TGCGCCAGCAGAAGGACAAGTGACTATGGCTACACCTTC
CDR3: CASRRTSDYGYTF

V: TRBV5-1
size: few
J: TRBJ1-2
D: TRBD1
DNA: TGCGCCAGCAGCGGACAGGGGTCGCAGCGGGGCTACACCTTC
CDR3: CASSGQGSQRGYTF

V: TRBV5-6
size: NA
J: TRBJ2-1
D: TRBD2
DNA: TGTGCCAGCAGCTATCGGCTAGCGGGAGCCAGGTACAATGAGCAGTTCTTC
CDR3: CASSYRLAGARYNEQFF

V: TRBV28
size: NA
J: TRBJ1-3
D: NA
DNA: TGTGCCAGCAGTTTATCTACAGGGACTGGAAACACCATATATTTT
CDR3: CASSLSTGTGNTIYF

V: TRBV19
size: NA
J: TRBJ1-5
D: TRBD1
DNA: TGTGCCAGTAGGAGGGGACAGGGTAACGGGAATCAGCCCCAGCATTTT
CDR3: CASRRGQGNGNQPQHF

V: TRBV6-5
size: few
J: TRBJ2-7
D: NA
DNA: TGTGCCAGCACCCCGCGCGGCTACGAGCAGTACTTC
CDR3: CASTPRGYEQYF

V: TRBV18
size: NA
J: TRBJ1-1
D: TRBD1
DNA: TGTGCCAGCTCGGCAGGGGGGCGGAACACTGAAGCTTTCTTT
CDR3: CASSAGGRNTEAFF

V: TRBV7-9
size: NA
J: TRBJ2-7
D: NA
DNA: TGTGCCAGCAGCTTAGCGCGGGGGAATCAGGGGTCCTACGAGCAGTACTTC
CDR3: CASSLARGNQGSYEQYF

V: TRBV5-1
size: once
J: TRBJ2-1
D: NA
DNA: TGCGCCAGCAGCCCCCGGAGTAGCGCTAACCAGAGGGATGAGCAGTTCTTC
CDR3: CASSPRSSANQRDEQFF

V: TRBV7-3
size: NA
J: TRBJ1-1
D: TRBD1
DNA: TGTGCCAGCAGCTCAAGACAGGGCACTGAAGCTTTCTTT
CDR3: CASSSRQGTEAFF

V: TRBV7-9
size: NA
J: TRBJ1-4
D: NA
DNA: TGTGCCAGCAGCGTTGGAGACAATGAAAAACTGTTTTTT
CDR3: CASSVGDNEKLFF

V: TRBV28
size: NA
J: TRBJ1-4
D: NA
DNA: TGTGCCAGCGGGGGGAGCCCAACTAATGAAAAACTGTTTTTT
CDR3: CASGGSPTNEKLFF

V: TRBV3-1/TRBV3-2
size: NA
J: TRBJ1-2
D: NA
DNA: TGTGCCAGCAGCCAAGGGGCAGCGGATTTTTATGGCTACACCTTC
CDR3: CASSQGAADFYGYTF

V: TRBV5-1
size: NA
J: TRBJ2-7
D: TRBD1
DNA: TGCGCCAGCAGCCTATCCGGGACAGGGCCCTACGAGCAGTACTTC
CDR3: CASSLSGTGPYEQYF

V: TRBV6-2/TRBV6-3
size: NA
J: TRBJ2-7
D: TRBD1
DNA: TGTGCCAGCAGTTACCAGACAGGGGGGATAGACGAGCAGTACTTC
CDR3: CASSYQTGGIDEQYF

V: TRBV4-3
size: few
J: TRBJ2-1
D: TRBD2
DNA: TGCGCCAGCAGCCCATTTAGGCTAGCGGGGAATGAGCAGTTCTTC
CDR3: CASSPFRLAGNEQFF

V: TRBV6-6
size: NA
J: TRBJ1-5
D: NA
DNA: TGTGCCAGCAGTTACTCGACGGGGAGTCAGCCCCAGCATTTT
CDR3: CASSYSTGSQPQHF

V: TRBV21-1
size: NA
J: TRBJ2-7
D: NA
DNA: TGTGCCAGAAGGACTAGAGGATACGAGCAGTACTTC
CDR3: CARRTRGYEQYF

V: TRBV7-7
size: NA
J: TRBJ2-5
D: TRBD2
DNA: TGTGCTAGCAGCGTAAATCCTAGGACTAGCGGGAGTGAGACCCAGTACTTC
CDR3: CASSVNPRTSGSETQYF

V: TRBV6-6
size: NA
J: TRBJ2-5
D: TRBD2
DNA: TGTGCCAGTAAACTGGGGGGAGGGGAAGAGACCCAGTACTTC
CDR3: CASKLGGGEETQYF

V: TRBV29-1
size: once
J: TRBJ2-7
D: TRBD1
DNA: TGCAGCGTGTTTAAAAGACAGGGCACCTACGAGCAGTACTTC
CDR3: CSVFKRQGTYEQYF

V: TRBV29-1
size: NA
J: TRBJ2-1
D: TRBD2
DNA: TGCAGCGCCGATAGGACTAGCGGGAGGAATGAGCAGTTCTTC
CDR3: CSADRTSGRNEQFF

V: TRBV6-5
size: NA
J: TRBJ1-3
D: NA
DNA: TGTGCCAGCACAAGACAGAGCTCTGGAAACACCATATATTTT
CDR3: CASTRQSSGNTIYF

V: TRBV7-2
size: once
J: TRBJ1-2
D: TRBD1
DNA: TGTGCCAGCAGCCCGACAGGGACCTATGGCTACACCTTC
CDR3: CASSPTGTYGYTF

V: TRBV11-2
size: NA
J: TRBJ2-3
D: TRBD2
DNA: TGTGCCAGCAGCTTAAGATCTAGCGGTACTAGCACAGATACGCAGTATTTT
CDR3: CASSLRSSGTSTDTQYF